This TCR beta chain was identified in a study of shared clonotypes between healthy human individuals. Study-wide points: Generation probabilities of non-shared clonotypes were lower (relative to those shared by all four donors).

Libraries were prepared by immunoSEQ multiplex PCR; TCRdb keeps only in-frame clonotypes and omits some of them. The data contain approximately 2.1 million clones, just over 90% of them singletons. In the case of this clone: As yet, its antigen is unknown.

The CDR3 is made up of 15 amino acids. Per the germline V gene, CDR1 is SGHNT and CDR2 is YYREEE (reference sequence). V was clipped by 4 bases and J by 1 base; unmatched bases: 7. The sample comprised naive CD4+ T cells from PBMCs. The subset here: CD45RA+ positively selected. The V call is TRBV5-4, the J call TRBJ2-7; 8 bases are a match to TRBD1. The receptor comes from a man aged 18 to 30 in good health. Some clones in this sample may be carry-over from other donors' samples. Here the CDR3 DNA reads TGTGCCAGCAGCCGCCGGACAGGGTATTCCTACGAGCAGTACTTC. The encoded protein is CASSRRTGYSYEQYF.